A selection of T cell receptor beta chains follows, all from one sample in a study of CD8 T cells in Susac syndrome. TCRdb processed the immunoSEQ multiplex PCR reads anew with MiXCR; each CDR3 protein has one entry. The sample has about 180,000 distinct CDR3 sequences; around 95% are singletons. Sequencing was carried out using CD4+ T cells from PBMCs. All receptors derive from a human donor with multiple sclerosis. The CDR3 runs from the conserved cysteine through the conserved F or W. The order of the fields is CDR3 length, V gene, D gene, J gene, clone size, CDR3 protein, CDR3 DNA. D genes are given only for firm matches. Rows may omit the clone size; those that give it use once, few, many or a size class.

length: 16; V: TRBV20-1; D: .; J: TRBJ2-3; size: .; CDR3: CSARDRAGASTDTQYF; DNA: TGCAGTGCTAGAGATCGGGCGGGGGCGAGCACAGATACGCAGTATTTT
length: 15; V: TRBV2; D: .; J: TRBJ2-1; size: .; CDR3: CASSVRILSHNEQFF; DNA: TGTGCCAGCAGTGTAAGGATCTTATCACACAATGAGCAGTTCTTC
length: 16; V: TRBV5-1; D: TRBD1; J: TRBJ2-7; size: .; CDR3: CASSSSPGTGSNEQYF; DNA: TGCGCCAGCAGCTCGAGCCCCGGGACAGGGTCGAACGAGCAGTACTTC
length: 13; V: TRBV10-3; D: TRBD1; J: TRBJ2-7; size: .; CDR3: CAISGGTAYEQYF; DNA: TGTGCCATCAGTGGGGGGACAGCCTACGAGCAGTACTTC
length: 14; V: TRBV7-8; D: .; J: TRBJ1-1; size: .; CDR3: CASSLANPNTEAFF; DNA: TGTGCCAGCAGCTTAGCCAACCCGAACACTGAAGCTTTCTTT
length: 12; V: TRBV20-1; D: .; J: TRBJ1-1; size: .; CDR3: CSASGRNTEAFF; DNA: TGCAGTGCAAGTGGCCGGAACACTGAAGCTTTCTTT
length: 16; V: TRBV9; D: .; J: TRBJ2-2; size: .; CDR3: CASSVEVSLVAGELFF; DNA: TGTGCCAGCAGCGTAGAGGTTAGCCTCGTCGCCGGGGAGCTGTTTTTT
length: 15; V: TRBV15; D: .; J: TRBJ2-3; size: .; CDR3: CATGGTPRYTDTQYF; DNA: TGTGCCACCGGAGGGACTCCCCGATACACAGATACGCAGTATTTT
length: 13; V: TRBV30; D: TRBD1; J: TRBJ2-1; size: .; CDR3: CAWGRQGTNEQFF; DNA: TGTGCCTGGGGCCGACAGGGAACGAATGAGCAGTTCTTC
length: 16; V: TRBV20-1; D: .; J: TRBJ2-7; size: .; CDR3: CSARVLGGAVGYEQYF; DNA: TGCAGTGCTAGAGTGTTGGGGGGAGCCGTGGGCTACGAGCAGTACTTC
length: 15; V: TRBV19; D: .; J: TRBJ2-1; size: .; CDR3: CASSPYKLEDNEQFF; DNA: TGTGCCAGTAGTCCGTACAAGCTAGAGGACAATGAGCAGTTCTTC
length: 12; V: TRBV6-2/TRBV6-3; D: .; J: TRBJ2-2; size: .; CDR3: CASKLTTGELFF; DNA: TGTGCCAGCAAACTAACCACCGGGGAGCTGTTTTTT
length: 14; V: TRBV12-5; D: .; J: TRBJ2-1; size: .; CDR3: CASGLVGGDNEQFF; DNA: TGTGCTAGTGGTTTGGTTGGTGGGGACAATGAGCAGTTCTTC
length: 15; V: TRBV25-1; D: TRBD2; J: TRBJ2-1; size: .; CDR3: CASSVVSGGHNEQFF; DNA: TGTGCCAGCAGTGTGGTAAGCGGGGGGCACAATGAGCAGTTCTTC
length: 17; V: TRBV27; D: TRBD1; J: TRBJ2-6; size: .; CDR3: CASSSPGTGSGANVLTF; DNA: TGTGCCAGCAGTTCCCCCGGGACAGGGTCCGGGGCCAACGTCCTGACTTTC
length: 14; V: TRBV6-1; D: TRBD1; J: TRBJ1-5; size: .; CDR3: CASRSRDRYQPQHF; DNA: TGTGCCAGCAGGAGCCGGGACAGGTATCAGCCCCAGCATTTT
length: 13; V: TRBV3-1; D: .; J: TRBJ1-4; size: .; CDR3: CASSQQGGEKLFF; DNA: TGTGCCAGCAGCCAACAGGGTGGGGAAAAACTGTTTTTT
length: 13; V: TRBV30; D: .; J: TRBJ1-2; size: .; CDR3: CAESPGLHTGYTF; DNA: TGTGCCGAATCGCCGGGACTACACACAGGCTACACCTTC
length: 12; V: TRBV18; D: .; J: TRBJ1-2; size: .; CDR3: CASSEGNYGYTF; DNA: TGTGCCAGCTCAGAAGGAAACTATGGCTACACCTTC
length: 15; V: TRBV3-1; D: .; J: TRBJ2-6; size: .; CDR3: CASSKGVSGANVLTF; DNA: TGTGCCAGCAGCAAAGGGGTCTCCGGGGCCAACGTCCTGACTTTC
length: 13; V: TRBV6-6; D: .; J: TRBJ2-7; size: .; CDR3: CASSYSLISEQYF; DNA: TGTGCCAGCAGTTACTCGTTGATCTCCGAGCAGTACTTC
length: 14; V: TRBV20-1; D: TRBD1; J: TRBJ2-1; size: .; CDR3: CSARGTGGATGQFF; DNA: TGCAGTGCTAGAGGGACAGGGGGAGCGACAGGGCAGTTCTTC
length: 13; V: TRBV2; D: .; J: TRBJ1-2; size: .; CDR3: CASNDWTVYGYTF; DNA: TGTGCCAGCAACGACTGGACAGTCTATGGCTACACCTTC
length: 14; V: TRBV12-3/TRBV12-4; D: .; J: TRBJ1-5; size: .; CDR3: CASTQGGPNQPQHF; DNA: TGTGCCAGCACCCAGGGAGGTCCTAATCAGCCCCAGCATTTT
length: 12; V: TRBV6-5; D: TRBD2; J: TRBJ2-3; size: .; CDR3: CASGRAADTQYF; DNA: TGTGCCAGTGGGAGGGCGGCAGATACGCAGTATTTT
length: 14; V: TRBV20-1; D: TRBD1; J: TRBJ2-3; size: .; CDR3: CSARLETGPDTQYF; DNA: TGCAGTGCTAGGTTAGAGACAGGGCCCGATACGCAGTATTTT
length: 15; V: TRBV7-9; D: .; J: TRBJ1-6; size: .; CDR3: CASSLAARGNSPLHF; DNA: TGTGCCAGCAGCTTAGCCGCCAGGGGAAACTCACCCCTCCACTTT
length: 14; V: TRBV6-5; D: .; J: TRBJ1-6; size: .; CDR3: CAVRKGVGDSPLHF; DNA: TGTGCCGTAAGAAAGGGGGTAGGGGATTCACCCCTCCACTTT
length: 14; V: TRBV6-6; D: TRBD2; J: TRBJ2-5; size: .; CDR3: CATLLAGSRETQYF; DNA: TGTGCCACCCTACTAGCGGGGTCAAGGGAGACCCAGTACTTC
length: 14; V: TRBV6-5; D: .; J: TRBJ1-5; size: .; CDR3: CASSHGDSNQPQHF; DNA: TGTGCCAGCAGTCACGGGGATAGCAATCAGCCCCAGCATTTT
length: 12; V: TRBV3-1; D: .; J: TRBJ1-6; size: .; CDR3: CASSRQNSPLHF; DNA: TGTGCCAGCAGCCGACAGAATTCACCCCTCCACTTT
length: 11; V: TRBV3-1; D: .; J: TRBJ2-7; size: once; CDR3: CASSSEYEQYF; DNA: TGTGCCAGCAGCTCAGAGTACGAGCAGTACTTC
length: 14; V: TRBV29-1; D: .; J: TRBJ1-2; size: .; CDR3: CSVGAGEPQEGYTF; DNA: TGCAGCGTTGGAGCAGGCGAGCCTCAGGAGGGCTACACCTTC
length: 12; V: TRBV29-1; D: .; J: TRBJ1-1; size: .; CDR3: CSVAGLNTEAFF; DNA: TGCAGCGTTGCAGGGCTGAACACTGAAGCTTTCTTT
length: 13; V: TRBV15; D: .; J: TRBJ2-1; size: .; CDR3: CATSRDRAGAMFF; DNA: TGTGCCACCAGCAGAGATCGGGCCGGGGCGATGTTCTTC
length: 13; V: TRBV11-2; D: .; J: TRBJ2-1; size: once; CDR3: CASSTGAYNEQFF; DNA: TGTGCCAGCAGCACAGGCGCTTACAATGAGCAGTTCTTC
length: 16; V: TRBV13; D: TRBD1; J: TRBJ1-5; size: .; CDR3: CASSKSTGGRNQPQHF; DNA: TGTGCCAGCAGCAAATCAACAGGGGGTCGCAATCAGCCCCAGCATTTT
length: 17; V: TRBV28; D: TRBD2; J: TRBJ2-3; size: .; CDR3: CASSPHVAGGSTDTQYF; DNA: TGTGCCAGCAGTCCCCATGTAGCGGGGGGCAGCACAGATACGCAGTATTTT
length: 14; V: TRBV19; D: TRBD1; J: TRBJ1-6; size: .; CDR3: CATRDSSYNSPLHF; DNA: TGTGCCACCCGGGACAGCAGCTATAATTCACCCCTCCACTTT
length: 12; V: TRBV6-6; D: .; J: TRBJ2-3; size: .; CDR3: CASSYLGDTQYF; DNA: TGTGCCAGCAGTTACCTGGGAGATACGCAGTATTTT
length: 11; V: TRBV25-1; D: .; J: TRBJ1-1; size: .; CDR3: CASSDAGPAFF; DNA: TGTGCCAGCAGTGATGCGGGTCCAGCTTTCTTT
length: 14; V: TRBV29-1; D: .; J: TRBJ2-2; size: .; CDR3: CSVVSVGIVGKLFF; DNA: TGCAGCGTTGTCAGTGTGGGGATTGTCGGGAAGCTGTTTTTT
length: 15; V: TRBV30; D: TRBD2; J: TRBJ2-1; size: once; CDR3: CAWSGLAGPYNEQFF; DNA: TGTGCCTGGAGTGGGCTAGCGGGGCCCTACAATGAGCAGTTCTTC
length: 13; V: TRBV12-3/TRBV12-4; D: TRBD1; J: TRBJ1-5; size: once; CDR3: CASSLRGQGLQHF; DNA: TGTGCCAGCAGTTTAAGGGGACAGGGGCTGCAGCATTTT
length: 19; V: TRBV15; D: TRBD2; J: TRBJ2-5; size: .; CDR3: CATSRDPSGGAANSETQYF; DNA: TGTGCCACCAGCAGAGATCCTAGCGGGGGGGCGGCCAACAGCGAGACCCAGTACTTC
length: 13; V: TRBV6-2/TRBV6-3; D: .; J: TRBJ2-7; size: .; CDR3: CASTRTDSGEQYF; DNA: TGTGCCAGCACCAGGACTGATTCGGGCGAGCAGTACTTC